Detailed here is one T cell receptor beta chain. Its specificity is not known. This record belongs to a study of beta chain features in type 1 diabetes. Overall study findings and caveats: People with Type 1 diabetes carried modestly yet significantly shorter TCRB CDR3s in all four CD4+ subsets. Here, the possible influence of HLA type (on TCRB rearrangement) remained unresolved. When VDJ junctions were examined, type 1 diabetes patients showed fewer insertions and more deletions.

Every participating donor gave one draw, a heparinised blood sample averaging about 100 mL. This CDR3 spans 12 amino acids. Per germline, CDR1 GTSNPN and CDR2 SVGIG (reference sequence). V lost 2 bases and J 8 bases, leaving 12 bases between the germline ends. Sequenced material consisted of expressed TCRB transcripts (all of the isolated RNA was reverse transcribed). The repertoire was sequenced with immunoSEQ multiplex PCR; TCRdb's copy has only in-frame clones and lacks some. The sample includes approximately 250,000 clones, about 24% of them seen just once. The rearrangement links TRBV30 to TRBJ1-2; D gene unclear. The clonotype was recovered from a woman under 40 with type 1 diabetes. Material: naive CD4+ T cells from blood. The CDR3 nucleotides are TGTGCCTGGAGTAACGGCCCGGGGGGCTACACCTTC. Translated: CAWSNGPGGYTF.